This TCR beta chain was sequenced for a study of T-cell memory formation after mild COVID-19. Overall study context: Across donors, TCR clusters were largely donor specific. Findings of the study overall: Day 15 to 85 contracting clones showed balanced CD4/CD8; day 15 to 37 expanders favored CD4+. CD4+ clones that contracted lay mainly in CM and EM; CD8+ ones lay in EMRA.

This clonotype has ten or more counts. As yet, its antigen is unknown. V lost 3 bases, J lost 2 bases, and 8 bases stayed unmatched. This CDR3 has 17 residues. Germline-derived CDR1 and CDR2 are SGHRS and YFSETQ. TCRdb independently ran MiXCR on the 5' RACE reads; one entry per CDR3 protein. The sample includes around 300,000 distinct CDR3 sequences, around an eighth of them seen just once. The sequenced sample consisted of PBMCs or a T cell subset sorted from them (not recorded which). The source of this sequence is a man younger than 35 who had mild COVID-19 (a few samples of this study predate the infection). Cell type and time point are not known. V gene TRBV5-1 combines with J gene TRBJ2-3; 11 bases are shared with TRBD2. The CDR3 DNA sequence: TGCGCCAGCAGCTCGCATAGCGGGGGGGGACTCACAGATACGCAGTATTTT. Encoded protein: CASSSHSGGGLTDTQYF.